This T cell receptor beta chain was captured in a study of blood T cell repertoires in COVID-19. As for the study in general: T cells, B-cell-depleted T cells, or PBMCs provided the cDNA or gDNA that served as material.

Libraries were prepared by immunoSEQ multiplex PCR; TCRdb keeps only in-frame clonotypes and omits some of them. This sample yields about 140,000 clones, of which approximately 85% are seen a single time; 2.5% to 3% belongs to the top ten. The V gene's germline CDR1 is MNHEY and CDR2 SVGAGI. V lost 0 bases to trimming and J lost 3 bases, with 8 bases between them. The CDR3 is 15 amino acids. The receptor comes from a man in his fifties or sixties with acute or convalescent COVID-19. Material: peripheral blood. The genes are TRBV6-5 and TRBJ1-4; a possible D gene is TRBD1 (5 bases). The CDR3 sequence is CASSYSKGSNEKLFF. Written as DNA, the CDR3 is TGTGCCAGCAGTTACTCGAAGGGGTCTAATGAAAAACTGTTTTTT.